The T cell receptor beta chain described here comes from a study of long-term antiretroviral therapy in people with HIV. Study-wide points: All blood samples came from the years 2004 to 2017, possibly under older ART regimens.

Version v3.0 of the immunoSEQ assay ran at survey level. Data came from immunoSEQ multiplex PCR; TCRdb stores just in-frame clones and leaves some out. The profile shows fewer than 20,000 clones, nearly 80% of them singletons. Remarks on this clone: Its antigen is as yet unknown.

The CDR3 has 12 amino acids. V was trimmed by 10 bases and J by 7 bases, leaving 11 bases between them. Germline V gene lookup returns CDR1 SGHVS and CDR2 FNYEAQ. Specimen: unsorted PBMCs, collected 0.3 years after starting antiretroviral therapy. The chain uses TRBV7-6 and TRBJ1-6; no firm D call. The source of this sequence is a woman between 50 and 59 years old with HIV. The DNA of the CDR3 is TGTGCCACCAACTCGGGAAATTCACCCCTCCACTTT. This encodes CATNSGNSPLHF.